The clone carrying this TCR beta chain was counted a few times. Its specificity is not known. Library preparation (for TCRbeta) was performed with unique molecular identifiers. TCRdb independently ran MiXCR on the PCR reads; one entry per CDR3 protein. The table has roughly 500,000 distinct CDR3 sequences, roughly 10% seen once. This sample was included in a study of T-cell reconstitution after alpha-beta-depleted transplantation in children. Whole-study findings and limits: Reportedly, only several hundred clones from non-depleted graft cells drove alpha-beta T-cell counts at about two months. Surviving recipient T cells and thymic progenitors underlay high day-60 TCRbeta diversity in some patients.

The length of the CDR3 is 11 residues. V was cut by 6 bases and J by 10 bases, with 10 bases left in between. From germline, CDR1 is WSHSY and CDR2 SAAADI. The receptor's source is a child aged 2-9 years with inherited bone marrow failure, due to receive a stem cell transplant. The chain uses TRBV10-2 and TRBJ2-1; D unclear. The sequencing here drew on PBMCs, taken before TCRalphabeta/CD19-depleted stem cell transplant. CDR3: CASSDMGEQFF. In nucleotides, the CDR3 is TGCGCCAGCAGCGATATGGGAGAGCAGTTCTTC.